Each of the 30 T cell receptor beta chains below was sequenced from the same sample in a study of shared clonotypes between healthy human individuals. Assay: immunoSEQ multiplex PCR; the TCRdb copy retains only in-frame clones and omits some. This sample has about 2,100,000 clones, with under 95% found just once. CD8 cells regarded as naive lacked CD45RO, were positively chosen for CCR7, and omitted terminally differentiated effector memory CD45RA+ cells. Material for sequencing was naive CD8+ T cells from PBMCs. The receptor source for this set is a man between 18 and 29 years old in good health. Some clones in this sample may be carry-over from other donors' samples.

The J gene is TRBJ2-3, the V gene TRBV11-1; D is undetermined. Trimming removed 5 bases from V and 5 bases from J, with 14 bases in between. The germline gives CDR1 SGHAT, CDR2 FQDESV (reference sequence). This CDR3 has 14 amino acids. The CDR3 sequence: CASSPPPLGDTQYF. CDR3 coding DNA: TGTGCCAGCAGCCCACCCCCCCTGGGAGATACGCAGTATTTT.

The chain combines TRBV27 with TRBJ1-5, with a possible D match to TRBD1 (6 bases). CDR3 size: 17 residues. The germline V gene has CDR1 MNHEY and CDR2 SMNVEV (reference sequence). The V and J ends lost 8 bases and 0 bases respectively, with 20 bases between them. CDR3 in amino acids: CASSEFTGSLSNQPQHF. As DNA, the CDR3 is TGTGCCAGCTCGGAGTTCACAGGGTCCCTTAGCAATCAGCCCCAGCATTTT.

This sequence joins TRBV21-1 and TRBJ2-7; the table assigns TRBD1, which was not confirmed against the DNA. TRBV21-1 counts as a pseudogene. This CDR3 contains 22 residues. The CDR3 region has the DNA TGTGCCAGCAGCCATAGTGGAACGTTACAGGGGGAGTTGAGCGGCCCAATCTACGAGCAGTACTTC. It specifies CASSHSGTLQGELSGPIYEQYF.

This chain links TRBV7-3 with TRBJ2-1, with TRBD2 matching over 7 bases. Looked up from germline, CDR1 is SGHTA and CDR2 is FQGTGA. After removal of 2 bases from V and 7 bases from J, the junction contained 8 bases not matched to a gene. This CDR3 has 15 amino acids. The CDR3 region has the DNA TGTGCCAGCAGCTTATCCGGCGGGAGCGGAAATGAGCAGTTCTTC. Translation gives CASSLSGGSGNEQFF.

The CDR3 protein is CASTQAGLGDEQYF. CDR3 DNA: TGCGCCAGCACCCAAGCAGGGTTAGGGGATGAGCAGTACTTC. The chain joins TRBV5-1 to TRBJ2-7; D is possibly TRBD1 (5 bases). The V and J ends lost 6 bases and 7 bases respectively, with 20 bases between them. The CDR3 runs 14 residues. Germline lookup yields CDR1 SGHRS and CDR2 YFSETQ.

The sample holds one count of this clone. This chain connects TRBV13 to TRBJ1-2; D call uncertain. This CDR3 spans 13 amino acids. Germline V gene sequence: CDR1 PRHDT, CDR2 FYEKMQ (reference sequence). V dropped 4 bases and J dropped 3 bases, with 9 bases sitting between them. The CDR3 nucleotides are TGTGCCAGCAGCTCCGGGGTTTACTATGGCTACACCTTC. It codes for CASSSGVYYGYTF.

The chain has TRBV4-1 and TRBJ2-7, with D perhaps matching TRBD1 (5 bases). Germline V gives CDR1 MGHRA, CDR2 YSYEKL. V dropped 0 bases and J dropped 0 bases, with 12 bases sitting between them. The CDR3 spans 16 residues. CDR3 bases: TGCGCCAGCAGCCAAGATCACGGCGGACACTCCTACGAGCAGTACTTC. This gives the protein CASSQDHGGHSYEQYF.

The gene calls are TRBV27 and TRBJ2-7; 7 nucleotides match TRBD1. This CDR3 spans 16 amino acids. V trimming: 0 bases; J trimming: 4 bases; junction bases outside the gene matches: 9. CDR1 and CDR2 from the germline V gene are MNHEY and SMNVEV (reference sequence). CDR3 nucleotide sequence: TGTGCCAGCAGTTTATCGATAGTAGGGGGCGGATACGAGCAGTACTTC. Translation: CASSLSIVGGGYEQYF.

This sequence joins TRBV28 and TRBJ2-2; unclear D gene. The CDR3 is made up of 15 amino acids. Germline V CDR1 and CDR2: MDHEN, SYDVKM. Trimming left V 6 bases short and J 4 bases short, with 15 bases between. CDR3 in amino acids: CASSAEPTLTGELFF. As DNA, the CDR3 is TGTGCCAGCAGCGCAGAGCCGACACTCACCGGGGAGCTGTTTTTT. Looking up the rest from reference TRBV28 and TRBJ2-2 gives the full variable domain: DVKVTQSSRYLVKRTGEKVFLECVQDMDHENMFWYRQDPGLGLRLIYFSYDVKMKEKGDIPEGYSVSREKKERFSLILESASTNQTSMYLCASSAEPTLTGELFFGEGSRLTVL.

This clone was seen only a few times. The chain uses TRBV9 and TRBJ1-1; D may be TRBD1 (6 bases). With 6 bases removed from V and 7 bases from J, the gap between germline ends came to 13 bases. CDR3 size: 12 residues. CDR1 is SGDLS and CDR2 is YYNGEE in the germline V gene. CDR3 sequence reads: CASNNRAGEAFF. In DNA, the CDR3 is TGTGCCAGCAACAACAGGGCTGGTGAAGCTTTCTTT.

The chain recombines TRBV19 with TRBJ1-2; D unclear. In germline, CDR1 is LNHDA, CDR2 SQIVND (reference sequence). The V end lost 6 bases, the J end lost 7 bases, and 9 bases lay between the germline ends. The CDR3 runs 11 residues. The CDR3 DNA reads TGTGCCAGTAGCCCCGGTGGTGGCTACACCTTC. Encoded protein: CASSPGGGYTF.

The rearrangement uses TRBV11-2 and TRBJ2-5, with 14 nucleotides matching TRBD2. The CDR3 runs 17 residues. Germline loops: CDR1 SGHAT, CDR2 FQNNGV. Trimming took 5 bases from V and 5 from J; bases not matched to a gene: 10. DNA for the CDR3: TGTGCCAGCAGCGGAGTGGGGACTAGCGGGAGCAGGGAGACCCAGTACTTC. Translated: CASSGVGTSGSRETQYF.

The V gene is TRBV6-5, the J gene TRBJ1-5, with TRBD1 as a possible D gene (6 bases). The ends were cut back, 4 bases at V and 5 bases at J, with 12 bases in the middle. This CDR3 has 14 amino acids. CDR1 is MNHEY and CDR2 is SVGAGI in the germline V gene. The chain's CDR3 is CASSLITGYQPQHF. The CDR3 region has the DNA TGTGCCAGCAGTTTAATAACAGGGTATCAGCCCCAGCATTTT.

The V and J genes are TRBV7-9 and TRBJ1-3; no reliable D call. CDR3 length equals 14 residues. The germline gives CDR1 SEHNR, CDR2 FQNEAQ (reference sequence). Trimming stripped 5 bases from V and 0 bases from J, with 8 bases between. The CDR3 protein is CASSPVFSGNTIYF. CDR3 nucleotides: TGTGCCAGCAGCCCTGTTTTCTCTGGAAACACCATATATTTT.

The V gene is TRBV19, the J gene TRBJ1-5; 9 positions agree with TRBD1. With V trimmed by 4 bases and J by 3 bases, 7 bases remained unmatched. CDR1 and CDR2 from the germline V gene are LNHDA and SQIVND (reference sequence). The CDR3 extends over 16 amino acids. In nucleotides, the CDR3 is TGTGCCAGTAGTAGGGACAGGGAGGGGTACAATCAGCCCCAGCATTTT. Protein: CASSRDREGYNQPQHF.

The genes are TRBV7-8 and TRBJ1-1; no definite D call. The germline V and J ends were trimmed by 7 bases and 2 bases, with 14 bases remaining between them. Germline V CDR1 and CDR2: SGHVS, FQNEAQ. The CDR3 sequence is 14 residues long. The CDR3 is CASNPRRTNTEAFF. As DNA, the CDR3 is TGTGCCAGCAACCCCAGACGGACCAACACTGAAGCTTTCTTT. The whole variable domain, remainder taken from reference TRBV7-8 and TRBJ1-1, is GAGVSQSPRYKVAKRGQDVALRCDPISGHVSLFWYQQALGQGPEFLTYFQNEAQLDKSGLPSDRFFAERPEGSVSTLKIQRTQQEDSAVYLCASNPRRTNTEAFFGQGTRLTVV.

The rearrangement uses TRBV14 and TRBJ2-5; the D is unclear. Germline V gene sequence: CDR1 SGHDN, CDR2 FVKESK. Trimming removed 2 bases from V and 5 bases from J, with 15 bases in between. The length of the CDR3 is 15 residues. CDR3: CASSQLGYISETQYF. In nucleotides, the CDR3 is TGTGCCAGCAGCCAACTCGGGTATATCTCGGAGACCCAGTACTTC.

In the case of this clone: One junction end does not reproduce the germline sequence, and a read error may be involved. The chain recombines TRBV4-1 with TRBJ2-5; D is uncertain. This CDR3 spans 17 amino acids. The germline V gene has CDR1 MGHRA and CDR2 YSYEKL. The chain's CDR3 is CASSQDMLVGYQETQYF. The CDR3 DNA is TGCGCCAGCAGCCAAGACATGTTAGTGGGGTACCAGGAGACCCAGTACTTC.

For the CDR3, the DNA is TGTGCCAGCAGTTCCCCCCGGAGGGCTAGCACAGATACGCAGTATTTT. This codes for CASSSPRRASTDTQYF. The chain uses TRBV28 and TRBJ2-3; D is perhaps TRBD2 (6 bases). This CDR3 is 16 amino acids long. The V end was cut by 4 bases, the J end by 0 bases, with 14 bases between. Germline V gene data show CDR1 as MDHEN and CDR2 as SYDVKM.

This clone was seen only once. V and J are TRBV15 and TRBJ2-5; 9 bases align to TRBD1. CDR3 size: 16 residues. CDR1 is LNHNV, CDR2 YYDKDF, per germline (reference sequence). J lost 4 bases, V lost 1 base, and 7 bases had no gene match. CDR3 amino acids: CATSRATGGLIETQYF. Written as DNA, the CDR3 is TGTGCCACCAGCAGAGCCACAGGGGGCTTGATAGAGACCCAGTACTTC.

V and J are TRBV5-5 and TRBJ1-2, with D unresolved. The ends were cut back, 4 bases at V and 4 bases at J, with 5 bases in the middle. The CDR3 is made up of 11 amino acids. In germline, CDR1 is SGHKS, CDR2 YYEKEE (reference sequence). In DNA, the CDR3 is TGTGCCAGCAGCCTGTCCTATGGCTACACCTTC. Translating gives CASSLSYGYTF. The whole variable domain, remainder taken from reference TRBV5-5 and TRBJ1-2, is DAGVTQSPTHLIKTRGQQVTLRCSPISGHKSVSWYQQVLGQGPQFIFQYYEKEERGRGNFPDRFSARQFPNYSSELNVNALLLGDSALYLCASSLSYGYTFGSGTRLTVV.

On this clone itself: The same CDR3 is also encoded by other DNA sequences in this sample. V gene TRBV5-4 combines with J gene TRBJ2-1; perhaps TRBD2 as D (6 bases). Germline CDR1 SGHNT, CDR2 YYREEE (reference sequence). Trimming removed 1 base at V and 2 bases at J, with 10 bases between. The CDR3 sequence is 15 residues long. The CDR3 bases are TGTGCCAGCAGCTTGAGGAGGGAGGCCTACAATGAGCAGTTCTTC. Translating gives CASSLRREAYNEQFF.

With regard to this clone: Distinct nucleotide sequences in the sample also encode this CDR3. The gene calls are TRBV4-1 and TRBJ2-1; a possible D gene is TRBD2 (6 bases). Trimming took 1 base from V and 9 from J, leaving 7 bases between them. CDR1 and CDR2 (germline): MGHRA, YSYEKL. The CDR3 consists of 12 residues. The CDR3 DNA reads as TGCGCCAGCAGCCAAGTGGGGGGTGAGCAGTTCTTC. Translating it yields CASSQVGGEQFF.

CDR3 residues: CASSYIPGGVTPFGDNSPLHF. In nucleotides, the CDR3 is TGTGCCAGCAGTTATATCCCGGGGGGGGTCACCCCGTTCGGAGATAATTCACCCCTCCACTTT. The chain has TRBV27 and TRBJ1-6, with D possibly matching TRBD1 (5 bases). Trimming pared 4 bases from V and 5 bases from J, leaving 30 bases between. Per germline, CDR1 MNHEY and CDR2 SMNVEV (reference sequence). This CDR3 comprises 21 residues.

The rearrangement links TRBV10-3 to TRBJ2-7, with TRBD2 matching 7 bases. Germline CDR1 ENHRY, CDR2 SYGVKD. This CDR3 is built from 19 residues. V lost 4 bases to trimming and J lost 2 bases; unmatched junction nucleotides: 20. The DNA for the CDR3 is TGTGCCATCAGTGTAAGGGGAAGAATGGCGGGAGTGGACGCCTACGAGCAGTACTTC. It codes for CAISVRGRMAGVDAYEQYF.

The chain joins TRBV6-6 to TRBJ2-7; TRBD2 might be the D (6 bases). The V and J ends lost 6 bases and 3 bases respectively, with 9 bases between them. Looked up from germline, CDR1 is MNHNY and CDR2 is SVGAGI (reference sequence). The CDR3 loop spans 12 amino acids. The CDR3 DNA follows: TGTGCCAGCAGCAACGGGGGCTACGAGCAGTACTTC. Protein sequence: CASSNGGYEQYF.

The V call is TRBV19, the J call TRBJ1-2; 7 positions match TRBD1. J lost 5 bases, V lost 7 bases, and 7 bases had no gene match. The CDR3 is made up of 13 amino acids. CDR1 and CDR2 from the germline V gene are LNHDA and SQIVND (reference sequence). The CDR3 loop reads CASTYRGEYGYTF. In nucleotides, the CDR3 is TGTGCCAGTACCTACAGGGGAGAGTATGGCTACACCTTC.

This clone was seen only once. The chain is built from TRBV28 and TRBJ2-6; no reliable D call. Germline V gives CDR1 MDHEN, CDR2 SYDVKM. The CDR3 spans 18 residues. V lost 3 bases to trimming and J lost 0 bases, with 15 bases between them. In DNA form, the CDR3 reads TGTGCCAGCAGTTTTGTTGCACCCTTCTACTCTGGGGCCAACGTCCTGACTTTC. It is translated as CASSFVAPFYSGANVLTF.

About this clone itself: This CDR3 is also generated by other DNA sequences in the sample. The chain has TRBV27 and TRBJ2-7, with 7 positions matching TRBD2. The CDR3 runs to 14 residues. The V gene's germline CDR1 is MNHEY and CDR2 SMNVEV (reference sequence). With V trimmed by 2 bases and J by 6 bases, 7 bases remained unmatched. CDR3 residues: CASSLLAGASEQYF. The CDR3 nucleotides read TGTGCCAGCAGTTTACTGGCGGGAGCTTCCGAGCAGTACTTC.

V usage is TRBV19 and J usage is TRBJ1-1, with D hard to call. CDR1 is LNHDA, CDR2 SQIVND, per germline (reference sequence). The CDR3 extends over 13 amino acids. V was trimmed by 2 bases and J by 5 bases, leaving 9 bases between them. Here the CDR3 DNA reads TGTGCCAGTAGTATAAAGGGTCGAACTGAAGCTTTCTTT. Its translation is CASSIKGRTEAFF.